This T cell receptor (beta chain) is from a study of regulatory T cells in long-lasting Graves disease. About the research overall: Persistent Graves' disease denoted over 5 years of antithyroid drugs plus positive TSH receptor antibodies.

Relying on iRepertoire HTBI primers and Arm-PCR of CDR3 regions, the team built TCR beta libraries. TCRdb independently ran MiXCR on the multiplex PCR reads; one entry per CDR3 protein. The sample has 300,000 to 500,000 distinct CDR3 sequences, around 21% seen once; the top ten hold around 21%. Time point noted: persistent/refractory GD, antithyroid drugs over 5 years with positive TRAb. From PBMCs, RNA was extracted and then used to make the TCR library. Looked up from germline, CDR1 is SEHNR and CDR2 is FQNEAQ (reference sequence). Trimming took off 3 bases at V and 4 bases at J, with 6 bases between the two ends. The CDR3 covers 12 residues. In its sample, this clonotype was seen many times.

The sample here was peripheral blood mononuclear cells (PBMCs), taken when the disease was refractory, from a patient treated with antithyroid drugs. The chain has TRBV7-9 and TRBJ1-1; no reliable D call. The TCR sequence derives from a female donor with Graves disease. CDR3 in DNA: TGTGCCAGCAGCTTGCCCGCCACTGAAGCTTTCTTT. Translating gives CASSLPATEAFF. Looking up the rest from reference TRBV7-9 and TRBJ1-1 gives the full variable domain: DTGVSQNPRHKITKRGQNVTFRCDPISEHNRLYWYRQTLGQGPEFLTYFQNEAQLEKSRLLSDRFSAERPKGSFSTLEIQRTEQGDSAMYLCASSLPATEAFFGQGTRLTVV.